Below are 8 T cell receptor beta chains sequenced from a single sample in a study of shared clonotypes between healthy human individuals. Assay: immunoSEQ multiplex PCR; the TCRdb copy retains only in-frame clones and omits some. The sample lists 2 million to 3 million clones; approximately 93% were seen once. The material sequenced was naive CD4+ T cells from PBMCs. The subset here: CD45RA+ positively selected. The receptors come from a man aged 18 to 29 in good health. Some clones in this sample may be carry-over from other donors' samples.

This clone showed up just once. This chain's CDR3 is CASSPRPGRREINNEQFF. For the CDR3, the DNA is TGCGCCAGCAGCCCTCGACCGGGGCGGCGGGAGATTAACAATGAGCAGTTCTTC. This chain links TRBV5-1 with TRBJ2-1, with 7 nucleotides matching TRBD2. CDR1 and CDR2 from the germline V gene are SGHRS and YFSETQ. The ends lost 4 bases at V and 5 bases at J; junction bases unmatched: 18. CDR3 size: 18 residues. Full variable domain (remainder filled in from reference TRBV5-1 and TRBJ2-1): KAGVTQTPRYLIKTRGQQVTLSCSPISGHRSVSWYQQTPGQGLQFLFEYFSETQRNKGNFPGRFSGRQFSNSRSEMNVSTLELGDSALYLCASSPRPGRREINNEQFFGPGTRLTVL.

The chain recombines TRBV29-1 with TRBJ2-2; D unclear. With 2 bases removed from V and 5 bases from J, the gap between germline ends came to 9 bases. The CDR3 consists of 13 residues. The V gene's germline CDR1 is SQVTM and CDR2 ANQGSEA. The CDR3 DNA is TGCAGCGTTGAACCAGGCGTGACCGGGGAGCTGTTTTTT. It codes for CSVEPGVTGELFF.

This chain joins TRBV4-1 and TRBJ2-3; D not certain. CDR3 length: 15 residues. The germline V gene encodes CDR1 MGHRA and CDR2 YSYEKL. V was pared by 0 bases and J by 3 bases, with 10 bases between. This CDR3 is CASSQDEFMTDTQYF. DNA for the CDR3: TGCGCCAGCAGCCAAGATGAGTTCATGACAGATACGCAGTATTTT.

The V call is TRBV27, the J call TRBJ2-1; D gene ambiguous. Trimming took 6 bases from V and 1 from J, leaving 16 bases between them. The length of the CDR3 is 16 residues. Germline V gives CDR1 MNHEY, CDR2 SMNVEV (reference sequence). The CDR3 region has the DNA TGTGCCAGCAGCTTGGCAGCGCAAGATTCCTACAATGAGCAGTTCTTC. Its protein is CASSLAAQDSYNEQFF.

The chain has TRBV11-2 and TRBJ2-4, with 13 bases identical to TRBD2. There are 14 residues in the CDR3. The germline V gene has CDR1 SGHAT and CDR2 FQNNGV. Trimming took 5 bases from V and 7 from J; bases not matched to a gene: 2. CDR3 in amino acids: CASSRGLAGNIQYF. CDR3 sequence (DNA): TGTGCCAGCAGCCGGGGACTAGCGGGGAACATTCAGTACTTC.

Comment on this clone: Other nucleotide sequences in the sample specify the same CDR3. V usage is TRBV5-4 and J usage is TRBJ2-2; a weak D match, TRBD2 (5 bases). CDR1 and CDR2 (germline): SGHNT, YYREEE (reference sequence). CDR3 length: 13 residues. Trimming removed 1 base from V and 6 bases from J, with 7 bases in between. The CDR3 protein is CASSLSGPGELFF. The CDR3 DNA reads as TGTGCCAGCAGCTTGAGCGGCCCCGGGGAGCTGTTTTTT.

The DNA of the CDR3 is TGTGCCACCTCCTCGCGGGACAGGGCTGATGAAAAACTGTTTTTT. It is translated as CATSSRDRADEKLFF. J is TRBJ1-4 and V is TRBV2; 9 bases match TRBD1. The CDR3 has 15 amino acids. Per the germline V gene, CDR1 is SNHLY and CDR2 is FYNNEI. Losses at the gene ends were 10 bases for V and 6 bases for J; bases not matched to a gene: 12. Looking up the rest from reference TRBV2 and TRBJ1-4 gives the full variable domain: EPEVTQTPSHQVTQMGQEVILRCVPISNHLYFYWYRQILGQKVEFLVSFYNNEISEKSEIFDDQFSVERPDGSNFTLKIRSTKLEDSAMYFCATSSRDRADEKLFFGSGTQLSVL.

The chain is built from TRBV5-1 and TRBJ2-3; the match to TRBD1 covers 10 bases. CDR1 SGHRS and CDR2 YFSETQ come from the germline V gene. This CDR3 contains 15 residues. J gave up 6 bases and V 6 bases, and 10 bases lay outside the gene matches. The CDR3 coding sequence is TGCGCCAGCACCCTTACGGGACAGGGGAGGGATACGCAGTATTTT. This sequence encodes CASTLTGQGRDTQYF.